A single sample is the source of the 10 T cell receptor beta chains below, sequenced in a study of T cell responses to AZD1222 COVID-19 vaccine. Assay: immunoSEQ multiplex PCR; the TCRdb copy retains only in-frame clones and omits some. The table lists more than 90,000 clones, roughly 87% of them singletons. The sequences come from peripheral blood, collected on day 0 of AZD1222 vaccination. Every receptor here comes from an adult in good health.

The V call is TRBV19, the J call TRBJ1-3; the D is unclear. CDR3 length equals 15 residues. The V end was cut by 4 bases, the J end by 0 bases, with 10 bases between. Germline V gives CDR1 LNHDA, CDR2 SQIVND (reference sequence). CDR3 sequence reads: CASSRVLNSGNTIYF. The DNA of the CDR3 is TGTGCCAGTAGTAGGGTATTGAACTCTGGAAACACCATATATTTT.

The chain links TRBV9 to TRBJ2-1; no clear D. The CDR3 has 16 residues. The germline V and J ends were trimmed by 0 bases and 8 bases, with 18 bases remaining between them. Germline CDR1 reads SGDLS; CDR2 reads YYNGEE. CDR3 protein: CASSVVLAGSTDEQFF. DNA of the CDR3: TGTGCCAGCAGCGTAGTTCTGGCTGGTTCAACCGATGAGCAGTTCTTC.

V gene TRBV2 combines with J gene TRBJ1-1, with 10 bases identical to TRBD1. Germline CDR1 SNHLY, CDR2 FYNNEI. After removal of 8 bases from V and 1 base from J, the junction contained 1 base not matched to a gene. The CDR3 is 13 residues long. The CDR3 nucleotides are TGTGCCAGCCGACAGGGGGCGAACACTGAAGCTTTCTTT. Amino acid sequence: CASRQGANTEAFF.

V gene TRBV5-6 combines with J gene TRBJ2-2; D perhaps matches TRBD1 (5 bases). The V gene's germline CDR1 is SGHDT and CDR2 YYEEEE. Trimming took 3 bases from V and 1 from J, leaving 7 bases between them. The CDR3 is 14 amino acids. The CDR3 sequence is CASSSGQNTGELFF. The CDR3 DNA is TGTGCCAGCAGCTCCGGACAGAACACCGGGGAGCTGTTTTTT.

This CDR3 reads CASSAGDRQETQYF. In DNA form, the CDR3 reads TGCGCCAGCAGCGCCGGGGACAGACAAGAGACCCAGTACTTC. The rearrangement uses TRBV5-1 and TRBJ2-5, with TRBD1 identical over 7 bases. The germline V gene has CDR1 SGHRS and CDR2 YFSETQ. The CDR3 loop spans 14 amino acids. The trim removed 4 bases at V and 2 bases at J, leaving 5 bases unmatched. Variable domain in full (rest from reference TRBV5-1 and TRBJ2-5): KAGVTQTPRYLIKTRGQQVTLSCSPISGHRSVSWYQQTPGQGLQFLFEYFSETQRNKGNFPGRFSGRQFSNSRSEMNVSTLELGDSALYLCASSAGDRQETQYFGPGTRLLVL.

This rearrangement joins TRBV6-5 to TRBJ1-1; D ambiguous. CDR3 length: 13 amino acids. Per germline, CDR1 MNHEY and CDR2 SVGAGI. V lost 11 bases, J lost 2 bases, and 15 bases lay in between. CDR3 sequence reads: CASAIRPNTEAFF. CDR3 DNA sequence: TGTGCCTCCGCGATCCGGCCAAACACTGAAGCTTTCTTT.

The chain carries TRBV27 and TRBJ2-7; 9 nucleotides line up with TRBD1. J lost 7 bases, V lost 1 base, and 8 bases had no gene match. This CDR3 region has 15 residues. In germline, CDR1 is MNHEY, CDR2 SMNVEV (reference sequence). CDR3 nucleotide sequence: TGTGCCAGCAGTTTATGGGGGACAGGGATGGGGGAGCAGTACTTC. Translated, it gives CASSLWGTGMGEQYF.

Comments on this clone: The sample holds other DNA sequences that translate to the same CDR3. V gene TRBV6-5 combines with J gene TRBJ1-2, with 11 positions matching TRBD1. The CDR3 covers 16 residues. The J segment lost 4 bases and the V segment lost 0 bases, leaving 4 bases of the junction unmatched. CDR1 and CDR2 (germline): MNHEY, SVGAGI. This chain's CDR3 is CASSYSRTGGGYGYTF. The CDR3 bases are TGTGCCAGCAGTTACTCGAGGACAGGGGGCGGCTATGGCTACACCTTC.

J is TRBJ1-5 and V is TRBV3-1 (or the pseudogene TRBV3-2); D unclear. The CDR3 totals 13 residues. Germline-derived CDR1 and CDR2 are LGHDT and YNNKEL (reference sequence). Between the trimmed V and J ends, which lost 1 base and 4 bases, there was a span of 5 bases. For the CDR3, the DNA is TGTGCCAGCAGCCAAGGGGAGAATCAGCCCCAGCATTTT. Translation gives CASSQGENQPQHF.

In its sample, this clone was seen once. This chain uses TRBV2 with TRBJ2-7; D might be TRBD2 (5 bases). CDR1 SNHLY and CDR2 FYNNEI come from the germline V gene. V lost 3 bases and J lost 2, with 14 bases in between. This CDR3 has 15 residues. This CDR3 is CASSDLGDHAYEQYF. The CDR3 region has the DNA TGTGCCAGCAGTGATCTGGGAGACCATGCCTACGAGCAGTACTTC.